Below are 26 T cell receptor beta chains sequenced from a single sample in a study of blood T cell repertoires in COVID-19. Profiling relied on immunoSEQ multiplex PCR, and the TCRdb table lists in-frame clones only, not all of them. The sample carries approximately 150,000 clones, around nine tenths recorded once. The sample consisted of peripheral blood. The receptors originated from a woman at least 80 years old with COVID-19, enrolled during active disease.

This sequence joins TRBV6-5 and TRBJ1-4; D is uncertain. V lost 0 bases and J lost 0, with 5 bases in between. This CDR3 spans 15 amino acids. From germline, CDR1 is MNHEY and CDR2 SVGAGI. CDR3 sequence reads: CASSYSASTNEKLFF. The CDR3 region has the DNA TGTGCCAGCAGTTACTCGGCCTCAACTAATGAAAAACTGTTTTTT.

This clone was found a few times. V and J are TRBV15 and TRBJ2-1, with 9 bases lining up with TRBD2. CDR1 and CDR2 (germline): LNHNV, YYDKDF (reference sequence). The CDR3 loop spans 14 amino acids. With 4 bases clipped from V and 3 bases from J, the junction kept 1 base outside the gene matches. CDR3 DNA sequence: TGTGCCACCAGCAAGACTAGCGGCTACAATGAGCAGTTCTTC. It encodes CATSKTSGYNEQFF. Variable domain in full (rest from reference TRBV15 and TRBJ2-1): DAMVIQNPRYQVTQFGKPVTLSCSQTLNHNVMYWYQQKSSQAPKLLFHYYDKDFNNEADTPDNFQSRRPNTSFCFLDIRSPGLGDTAMYLCATSKTSGYNEQFFGPGTRLTVL.

The chain employs TRBV5-1 and TRBJ2-1; no clear D. This CDR3 comprises 14 residues. V shed 0 bases and J shed 3 bases, with 7 bases lying between them. Germline CDR1 and CDR2: SGHRS and YFSETQ. CDR3 sequence (DNA): TGCGCCAGCAGCTTGGGAGAGATCTACAATGAGCAGTTCTTC. Translating gives CASSLGEIYNEQFF.

This sequence joins TRBV27 and TRBJ1-5, with D tentatively TRBD1 (5 bases). CDR1 is MNHEY, CDR2 SMNVEV, per germline (reference sequence). The CDR3 is 17 amino acids. The germline V and J ends were trimmed by 5 bases and 3 bases, with 20 bases remaining between them. DNA for the CDR3: TGTGCCAGCAGTCCCCTCGAGACAGTTTTCCTCAATCAGCCCCAGCATTTT. It yields the protein CASSPLETVFLNQPQHF.

The chain is built from TRBV5-4 and TRBJ2-1; TRBD2 matches 9 bases. Germline V gene sequence: CDR1 SGHNT, CDR2 YYREEE (reference sequence). Germline trimming cut 4 bases from V and 6 bases from J; bases unmatched to any gene: 11. The CDR3 is 16 amino acids. CDR3 coding DNA: TGTGCCAGCAGCCGACTAGGGACTAGCCGGCGCAATGAGCAGTTCTTC. Its translation: CASSRLGTSRRNEQFF.

The V gene is TRBV13, the J gene TRBJ1-3, with unresolved D. The V gene lost 7 bases and the J gene lost 7 bases, with 14 bases spanning the gap. Germline loops: CDR1 PRHDT, CDR2 FYEKMQ (reference sequence). This CDR3 comprises 13 residues. CDR3 sequence (DNA): TGTGCCAGCAAGGACTGGGCATTGAACACCATATATTTT. This sequence encodes CASKDWALNTIYF.

V usage is TRBV7-8 and J usage is TRBJ1-6; D uncertain. The CDR3 runs to 13 residues. Germline V CDR1 and CDR2: SGHVS, FQNEAQ. V was trimmed by 0 bases and J by 5 bases, leaving 2 bases between them. The CDR3 coding sequence is TGTGCCAGCAGCTTAGCCGATAATTCACCCCTCCACTTT. Translated, it gives CASSLADNSPLHF.

The V gene is TRBV15, the J gene TRBJ1-4, with no clear D. This CDR3 has 13 residues. CDR1 and CDR2 from the germline V gene are LNHNV and YYDKDF (reference sequence). V shed 8 bases and J shed 4 bases, with 11 bases lying between them. CDR3 sequence (DNA): TGTGCCACCTCCATTGGAGGTAATGAAAAACTGTTTTTT. Its translation: CATSIGGNEKLFF.

The chain employs TRBV9 and TRBJ2-2, with D perhaps TRBD1 (6 bases). The CDR3 runs 14 residues. Germline V lookup: CDR1 SGDLS, CDR2 YYNGEE. The ends were cut back, 5 bases at V and 0 bases at J, with 8 bases in the middle. DNA for the CDR3: TGTGCCAGCAGGGACAGAACGAACACCGGGGAGCTGTTTTTT. The encoded protein is CASRDRTNTGELFF.

This clone was detected once. CDR3 in amino acids: CASSAGTGASLEKLFF. The CDR3, as DNA: TGTGCCAGCAGTGCCGGGACAGGGGCGTCGCTTGAAAAACTGTTTTTT. V usage is TRBV2 and J usage is TRBJ1-4, with TRBD1 identical over 10 bases. V lost 4 bases and J lost 7; bases outside the gene matches: 9. In germline, CDR1 is SNHLY, CDR2 FYNNEI. CDR3 length equals 16 residues.

The chain is built from TRBV7-3 and TRBJ2-3; D is possibly TRBD2 (6 bases). CDR1 and CDR2 from the germline V gene are SGHTA and FQGTGA. This CDR3 has 14 amino acids. V was shortened by 8 bases and J by 0 bases, with 12 bases between the two germline ends. The CDR3 spells CASGSGTSTDTQYF. CDR3 DNA sequence: TGTGCCAGCGGTTCAGGGACTAGCACAGATACGCAGTATTTT.

The chain combines TRBV9 with TRBJ1-1, with D tentatively TRBD1 (6 bases). With 3 bases removed from V and 6 bases from J, the gap between germline ends came to 12 bases. Germline CDR1 and CDR2: SGDLS and YYNGEE. The CDR3 runs 13 residues. The CDR3 nucleotides are TGTGCCAGCAGCGCAGGGGTCGAGGCTGAAGCTTTCTTT. It specifies CASSAGVEAEAFF. Using reference TRBV9 and TRBJ1-1 for the parts outside the CDR3, the full variable domain is DSGVTQTPKHLITATGQRVTLRCSPRSGDLSVYWYQQSLDQGLQFLIQYYNGEERAKGNILERFSAQQFPDLHSELNLSSLELGDSALYFCASSAGVEAEAFFGQGTRLTVV.

J is TRBJ2-3 and V is TRBV20-1; 8 nucleotides align to TRBD2. The CDR3 covers 17 residues. The germline CDR1 and CDR2 sequences are DFQATT and SNEGSKA (reference sequence). The V segment lost 3 bases and the J segment 0 bases; nucleotides outside the gene matches: 11. The CDR3 coding sequence is TGCAGTGCTAGTGGTCCGGGACTAGAATCTAGCACAGATACGCAGTATTTT. Its protein is CSASGPGLESSTDTQYF.

This chain links TRBV6-5 with TRBJ2-7, with D possibly TRBD2 on 5 matching bases. V shed 6 bases and J shed 2 bases, with 11 bases lying between them. There are 13 residues in the CDR3. Germline CDR1 MNHEY, CDR2 SVGAGI. The chain's CDR3 is CASSAPGTYEQYF. The CDR3 DNA sequence: TGTGCCAGCAGCGCCCCGGGGACCTACGAGCAGTACTTC.

The J gene is TRBJ2-1, the V gene TRBV2; D might be TRBD2 (5 bases). The germline V gene has CDR1 SNHLY and CDR2 FYNNEI. The V and J ends lost 10 bases and 2 bases respectively, with 12 bases between them. The CDR3 length is 13 residues. The CDR3 reads CATLVATYNEQFF. The CDR3 coding sequence is TGTGCCACCCTCGTAGCGACCTACAATGAGCAGTTCTTC.

The V gene is TRBV6-2 or TRBV6-3, the J gene TRBJ1-5, with D tentatively TRBD1 (6 bases). Deletions cut 6 bases from V and 3 bases from J, with 18 bases between. There are 16 residues in the CDR3. Germline assignment: CDR1 MNHEY and CDR2 SVGEGT. In nucleotides, the CDR3 is TGTGCCAGCAGCCCCACCTTCGACAGGCCCAATCAGCCCCAGCATTTT. The encoded protein is CASSPTFDRPNQPQHF.

The rearrangement uses TRBV7-2 and TRBJ2-1; 16 bases agree with TRBD2. The germline gives CDR1 SGHTA, CDR2 FQGNSA. This CDR3 has 15 residues. J gave up 15 bases and V 0 bases, and 5 bases lay outside the gene matches. The CDR3 is CASSLAGLAGGPPFF. The CDR3 nucleotides are TGTGCCAGCAGCTTAGCGGGACTAGCGGGAGGGCCGCCGTTCTTC.

This chain links TRBV15 with TRBJ1-5; a possible D gene is TRBD1 (6 bases). In germline, CDR1 is LNHNV, CDR2 YYDKDF (reference sequence). V gave up 1 base and J gave up 7 bases, with 17 bases separating them. The CDR3 covers 16 residues. The chain's CDR3 is CATSRGGQSRVQPQHF. CDR3 DNA: TGTGCCACCAGCAGAGGTGGACAGTCCCGAGTCCAGCCCCAGCATTTT. The full variable domain, completed using reference TRBV15 and TRBJ1-5, is DAMVIQNPRYQVTQFGKPVTLSCSQTLNHNVMYWYQQKSSQAPKLLFHYYDKDFNNEADTPDNFQSRRPNTSFCFLDIRSPGLGDTAMYLCATSRGGQSRVQPQHFGDGTRLSIL.

This rearrangement joins TRBV12-2 to TRBJ1-5; TRBD1, the table's D call, lacks a check against the DNA. TRBV12-2 is tagged as a pseudogene. This CDR3 spans 14 amino acids. The CDR3 DNA reads TGTGCAAGTCGAGCAGGGATTTCCAATCAGCCCCAGCATTTT. Its translation is CASRAGISNQPQHF.

The CDR3 coding sequence is TGTGCCAGTACTAGGGGCTGGGACACCGGGGAGCTGTTTTTT. Translation gives CASTRGWDTGELFF. The chain carries TRBV19 and TRBJ2-2; a weak D match, TRBD1 (5 bases). CDR1 is LNHDA, CDR2 SQIVND, per germline (reference sequence). V dropped 7 bases and J dropped 3 bases, with 12 bases sitting between them. The CDR3 sequence is 14 residues long. The whole variable domain, filled in from reference TRBV19 and TRBJ2-2, reads DGGITQSPKYLFRKEGQNVTLSCEQNLNHDAMYWYRQDPGQGLRLIYYSQIVNDFQKGDIAEGYSVSREKKESFPLTVTSAQKNPTAFYLCASTRGWDTGELFFGEGSRLTVL.

The chain joins TRBV5-1 to TRBJ2-2; D not resolved. V was clipped by 4 bases and J by 5 bases, with 6 bases between them. This CDR3 spans 12 amino acids. The V gene's germline CDR1 is SGHRS and CDR2 YFSETQ. CDR3 protein: CASSPQTGELFF. CDR3 DNA: TGCGCCAGCAGCCCCCAAACCGGGGAGCTGTTTTTT.

The rearrangement links TRBV28 to TRBJ1-2; no clear D gene. The germline V and J ends were trimmed by 8 bases and 0 bases, with 13 bases remaining between them. CDR1 and CDR2 (germline): MDHEN, SYDVKM. This CDR3 region has 14 residues. This CDR3 reads CASGTRLANYGYTF. The CDR3 region has the DNA TGTGCCAGCGGAACAAGGCTAGCTAACTATGGCTACACCTTC.

The rearrangement joins TRBV7-2 to TRBJ2-7, with TRBD2 matching 11 bases. Germline CDR1 and CDR2: SGHTA and FQGNSA. V was clipped by 4 bases and J by 7 bases; unmatched bases: 12. The CDR3 contains 16 residues. The CDR3 loop is CASSSLGTSGLGEQYF. The CDR3 DNA reads as TGTGCCAGCAGCTCCCTAGGGACTAGCGGCCTTGGGGAGCAGTACTTC. The full variable domain, its missing parts supplied by reference TRBV7-2 and TRBJ2-7, is GAGVSQSPSNKVTEKGKDVELRCDPISGHTALYWYRQSLGQGLEFLIYFQGNSAPDKSGLPSDRFSAERTGGSVSTLTIQRTQQEDSAVYLCASSSLGTSGLGEQYFGPGTRLTVT.

The chain is built from TRBV7-8 and TRBJ2-3, with D unclear. The CDR3 totals 13 residues. V lost 1 base, J lost 5 bases, and 7 bases lay in between. Germline loops: CDR1 SGHVS, CDR2 FQNEAQ. CDR3 nucleotides: TGTGCCAGCAGCTTAGATCTCTTAGATACGCAGTATTTT. Residues: CASSLDLLDTQYF.

This chain links TRBV24-1 with TRBJ2-3, with TRBD2 matching 10 bases. The CDR3 loop spans 16 amino acids. Germline CDR1 KGHDR, CDR2 SFDVKD. V trimming: 4 bases; J trimming: 3 bases; junction bases outside the gene matches: 6. CDR3 sequence: CATSDTSGRGTDTQYF. CDR3 nucleotide sequence: TGTGCCACCAGTGACACCAGCGGGAGGGGAACAGATACGCAGTATTTT.

This clone appeared a single time. CDR3 residues: CASSEGGGSYGYTF. CDR3 DNA: TGTGCCAGCAGTGAAGGAGGGGGCAGCTATGGCTACACCTTC. This chain uses TRBV6-1 with TRBJ1-2; 7 nucleotides agree with TRBD1. From germline, CDR1 is MNHNS and CDR2 SASEGT. After removal of 1 base from V and 4 bases from J, the junction contained 3 bases not matched to a gene. This CDR3 is 14 amino acids long.